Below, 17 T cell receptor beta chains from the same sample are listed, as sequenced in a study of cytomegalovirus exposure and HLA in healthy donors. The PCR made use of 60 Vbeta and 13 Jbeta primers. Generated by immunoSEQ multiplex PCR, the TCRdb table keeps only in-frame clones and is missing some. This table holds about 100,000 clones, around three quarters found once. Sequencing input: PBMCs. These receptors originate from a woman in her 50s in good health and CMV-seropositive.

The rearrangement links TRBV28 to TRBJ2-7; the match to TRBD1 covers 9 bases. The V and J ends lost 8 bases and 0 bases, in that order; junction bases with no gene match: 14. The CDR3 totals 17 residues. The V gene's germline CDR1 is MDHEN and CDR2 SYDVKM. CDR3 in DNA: TGTGCCAGCTCCCCGTTGAGGACAGGGGTGGGCTCCTACGAGCAGTACTTC. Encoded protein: CASSPLRTGVGSYEQYF.

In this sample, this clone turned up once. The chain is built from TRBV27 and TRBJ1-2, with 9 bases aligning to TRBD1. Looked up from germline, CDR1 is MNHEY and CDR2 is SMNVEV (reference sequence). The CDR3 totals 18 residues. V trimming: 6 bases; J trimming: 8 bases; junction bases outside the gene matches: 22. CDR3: CASRTFLSNLGQGRGYTF. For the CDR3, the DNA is TGTGCCAGCAGGACCTTCTTATCTAACCTGGGACAGGGAAGGGGCTACACCTTC.

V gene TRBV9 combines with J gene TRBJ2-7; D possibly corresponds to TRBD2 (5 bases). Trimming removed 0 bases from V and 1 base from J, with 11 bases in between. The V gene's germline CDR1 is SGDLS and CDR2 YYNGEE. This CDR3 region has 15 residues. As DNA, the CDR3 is TGTGCCAGCAGCGTAGAGGCCCGGGAATCCTACGAGCAGTACTTC. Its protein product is CASSVEARESYEQYF.

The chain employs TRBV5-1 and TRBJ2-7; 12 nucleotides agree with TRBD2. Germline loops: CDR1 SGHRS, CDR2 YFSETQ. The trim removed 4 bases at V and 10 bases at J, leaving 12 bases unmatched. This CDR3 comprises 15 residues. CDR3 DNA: TGCGCCAGCAGCCCGGTGGACGGACTAGCGGGAATTCAGTACTTC. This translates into CASSPVDGLAGIQYF.

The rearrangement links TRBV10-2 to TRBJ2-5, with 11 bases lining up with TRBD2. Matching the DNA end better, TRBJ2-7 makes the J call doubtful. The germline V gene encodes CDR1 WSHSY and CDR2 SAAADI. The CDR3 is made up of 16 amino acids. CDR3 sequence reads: CASSEPTSGSPYEQYF. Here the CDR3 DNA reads TGCGCCAGCAGTGAGCCCACTAGCGGGAGTCCCTACGAGCAGTACTTC.

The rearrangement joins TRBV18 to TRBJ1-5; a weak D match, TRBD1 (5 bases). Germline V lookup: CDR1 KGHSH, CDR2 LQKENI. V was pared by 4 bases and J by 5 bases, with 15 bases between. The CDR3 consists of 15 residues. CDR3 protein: CASSRIGGPDQPQHF. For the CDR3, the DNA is TGTGCCAGCTCACGTATCGGGGGACCGGATCAGCCCCAGCATTTT.

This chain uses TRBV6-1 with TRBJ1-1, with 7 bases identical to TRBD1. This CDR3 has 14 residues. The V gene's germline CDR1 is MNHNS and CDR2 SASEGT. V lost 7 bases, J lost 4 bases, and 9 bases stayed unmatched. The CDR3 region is CASIPPGGITEAFF. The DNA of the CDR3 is TGTGCCAGCATTCCCCCAGGGGGTATCACTGAAGCTTTCTTT.

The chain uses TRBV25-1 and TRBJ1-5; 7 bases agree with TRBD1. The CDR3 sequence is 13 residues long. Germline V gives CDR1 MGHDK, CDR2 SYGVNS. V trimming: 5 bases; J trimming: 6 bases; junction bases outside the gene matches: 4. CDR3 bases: TGTGCCAGCAGTTATTCAGGGGGTCAGCCCCAGCATTTT. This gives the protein CASSYSGGQPQHF.

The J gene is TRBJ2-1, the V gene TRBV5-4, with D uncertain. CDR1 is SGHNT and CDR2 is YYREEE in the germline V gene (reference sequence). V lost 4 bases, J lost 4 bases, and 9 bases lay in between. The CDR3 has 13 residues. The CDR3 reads CASSHLEYNEQFF. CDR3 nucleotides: TGTGCCAGCAGCCACCTGGAGTACAATGAGCAGTTCTTC.

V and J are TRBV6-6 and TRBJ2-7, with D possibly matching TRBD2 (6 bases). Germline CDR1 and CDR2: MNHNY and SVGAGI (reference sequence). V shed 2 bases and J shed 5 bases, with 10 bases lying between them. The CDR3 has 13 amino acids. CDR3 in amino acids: CASSYAGTNEQYF. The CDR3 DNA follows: TGTGCCAGCAGTTACGCGGGGACCAACGAGCAGTACTTC.

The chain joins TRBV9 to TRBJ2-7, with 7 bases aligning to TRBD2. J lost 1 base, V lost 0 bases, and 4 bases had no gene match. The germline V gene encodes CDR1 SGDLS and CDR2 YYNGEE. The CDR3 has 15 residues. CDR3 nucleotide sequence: TGTGCCAGCAGCGTAGGGGTGGGGGGGTCCTACGAGCAGTACTTC. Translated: CASSVGVGGSYEQYF.

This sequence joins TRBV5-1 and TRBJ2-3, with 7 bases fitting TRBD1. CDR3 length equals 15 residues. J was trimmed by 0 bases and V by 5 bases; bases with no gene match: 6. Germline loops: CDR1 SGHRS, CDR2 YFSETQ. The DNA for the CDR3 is TGCGCCAGCAGGCCCTCGGGACAGAGCACAGATACGCAGTATTTT. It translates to CASRPSGQSTDTQYF. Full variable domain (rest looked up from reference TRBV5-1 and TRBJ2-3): KAGVTQTPRYLIKTRGQQVTLSCSPISGHRSVSWYQQTPGQGLQFLFEYFSETQRNKGNFPGRFSGRQFSNSRSEMNVSTLELGDSALYLCASRPSGQSTDTQYFGPGTRLTVL.

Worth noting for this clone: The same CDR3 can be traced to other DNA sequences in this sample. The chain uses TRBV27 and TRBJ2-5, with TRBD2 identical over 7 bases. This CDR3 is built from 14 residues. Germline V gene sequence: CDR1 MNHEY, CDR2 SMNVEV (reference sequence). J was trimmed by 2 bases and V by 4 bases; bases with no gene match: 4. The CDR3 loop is CASSSRTRQETQYF. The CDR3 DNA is TGTGCCAGCAGTTCCCGGACTAGGCAAGAGACCCAGTACTTC.

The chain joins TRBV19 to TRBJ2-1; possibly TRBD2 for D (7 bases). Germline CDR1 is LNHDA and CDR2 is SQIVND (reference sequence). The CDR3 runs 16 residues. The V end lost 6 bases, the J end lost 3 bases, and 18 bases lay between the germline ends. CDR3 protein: CASRIRGGGYYNEQFF. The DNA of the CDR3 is TGTGCCAGTAGGATTCGAGGGGGGGGGTACTACAATGAGCAGTTCTTC.

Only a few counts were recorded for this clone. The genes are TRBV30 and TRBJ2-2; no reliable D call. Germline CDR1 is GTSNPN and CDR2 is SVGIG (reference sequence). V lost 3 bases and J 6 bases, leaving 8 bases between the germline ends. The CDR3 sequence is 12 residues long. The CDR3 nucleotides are TGTGCCTGGAGCCCCGCGGCCGGGGAGCTGTTTTTT. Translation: CAWSPAAGELFF.

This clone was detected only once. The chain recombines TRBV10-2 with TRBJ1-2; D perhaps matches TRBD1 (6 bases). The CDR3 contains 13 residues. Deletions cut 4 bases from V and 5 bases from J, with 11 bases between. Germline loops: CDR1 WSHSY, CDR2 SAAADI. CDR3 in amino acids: CASSVGGAYGYTF. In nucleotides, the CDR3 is TGCGCCAGCAGTGTGGGGGGGGCTTATGGCTACACCTTC.

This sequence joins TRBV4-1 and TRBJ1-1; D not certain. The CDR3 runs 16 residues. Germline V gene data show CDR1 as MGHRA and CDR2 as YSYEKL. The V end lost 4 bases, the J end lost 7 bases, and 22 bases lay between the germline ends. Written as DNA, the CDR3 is TGCGCCAGCAGCCCCTTGTCCATCGCACGAGGTAATGAAGCTTTCTTT. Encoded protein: CASSPLSIARGNEAFF.